Listed below are T cell receptor beta chains from one sample, sequenced in a study of blood T cell repertoires in COVID-19. Sequencing was performed with immunoSEQ multiplex PCR; in TCRdb, only in-frame clones are kept and a portion is missing. The data show roughly 36,000 clones, with 90% seen just once and less than 50% held by the top ten. Sequenced input: peripheral blood. The receptors come from a man in his 60s with active or convalescent COVID-19. CDR3s include the opening cysteine and the closing phenylalanine or tryptophan. Fields, in order: D gene, V gene, clone size, J gene, CDR3 DNA, CDR3 protein. The D gene is left open where the match is weak. Clone size is stated in some rows and not others, as once, few, many or a class when expanded.

D: TRBD1
V: TRBV7-3
size: .
J: TRBJ1-1
DNA: TGTGCCAGCAGCTTACTCGGACAGGGCTCCACTGAAGCTTTCTTT
CDR3: CASSLLGQGSTEAFF

D: TRBD1
V: TRBV4-1
size: .
J: TRBJ2-6
DNA: TGCGCCAGCAGCCCGGGACAGACGACCTCTGGGGCCAACGTCCTGACTTTC
CDR3: CASSPGQTTSGANVLTF

D: TRBD2
V: TRBV11-3
size: .
J: TRBJ2-7
DNA: TGTGCCAGCAGCCCCGGACTAGCGGTAGTCTACGAGCAGTACTTC
CDR3: CASSPGLAVVYEQYF

D: TRBD1
V: TRBV2
size: .
J: TRBJ1-5
DNA: TGTGCCAGCAGTGAGCGCAGGGGGAATACTCAGCCCCAGCATTTT
CDR3: CASSERRGNTQPQHF

D: TRBD2
V: TRBV6-5
size: .
J: TRBJ2-5
DNA: TGTGCCAGCACAAGGACTAGGATTCAAGAGACCCAGTACTTC
CDR3: CASTRTRIQETQYF

D: TRBD2
V: TRBV11-2
size: few
J: TRBJ2-2
DNA: TGTGCCAGCAGCTTAGGGAGCGGGAGAAGGACCGGGGAGCTGTTTTTT
CDR3: CASSLGSGRRTGELFF

D: .
V: TRBV18
size: .
J: TRBJ1-3
DNA: TGTGCCAGCTCACCAGCGGGGAGACCGACGAGGGCCGGAAACACCATATATTTT
CDR3: CASSPAGRPTRAGNTIYF

D: .
V: TRBV24-1
size: .
J: TRBJ2-7
DNA: TGTGCCACCAGTGATAATCGAGGAGACGAGCAGTACTTC
CDR3: CATSDNRGDEQYF

D: TRBD1
V: TRBV6-4
size: .
J: TRBJ2-7
DNA: TGTGCCAGCATCCTGACAGGGGCCACGAGTTGGTTC
CDR3: CASILTGATSWF

D: TRBD1
V: TRBV11-2
size: .
J: TRBJ1-2
DNA: TGTGCCAGCAGCCCCCGCAGGGGGTCGCTATATGGCTACACCTTC
CDR3: CASSPRRGSLYGYTF

D: .
V: TRBV15
size: .
J: TRBJ1-3
DNA: TGTGCCACCACCAAACCCTCGAGCTCTGGAAACACCATATATTTT
CDR3: CATTKPSSSGNTIYF

D: TRBD1
V: TRBV6-1
size: .
J: TRBJ1-3
DNA: TGTGCCAGCAGTGCCAGGGGGCTAGTTCCTGGAAACACCATATATTTT
CDR3: CASSARGLVPGNTIYF

D: .
V: TRBV25-1
size: .
J: TRBJ2-3
DNA: TGTGCCAGCAGTCTGTCAGATACGCAGTATTTT
CDR3: CASSLSDTQYF

D: .
V: TRBV25-1
size: .
J: TRBJ1-1
DNA: TGTGCCAGCAGTGACCCCTCGCGGGGGGACACTGAAGCTTTCTTT
CDR3: CASSDPSRGDTEAFF

D: .
V: TRBV24-1
size: .
J: TRBJ2-4
DNA: TGTGCCACCAGGGACACCGAGGACATTCAGTACTTC
CDR3: CATRDTEDIQYF

D: TRBD1
V: TRBV9
size: .
J: TRBJ1-1
DNA: TGTGCCAGCAGCGTGACAGGGGCTTTGAACACTGAAGCTTTCTTT
CDR3: CASSVTGALNTEAFF

D: .
V: TRBV6-5
size: .
J: TRBJ1-2
DNA: TGTGCCAGCAGCCTATCTATCGGGGTGGGTGGCTACACCTTC
CDR3: CASSLSIGVGGYTF